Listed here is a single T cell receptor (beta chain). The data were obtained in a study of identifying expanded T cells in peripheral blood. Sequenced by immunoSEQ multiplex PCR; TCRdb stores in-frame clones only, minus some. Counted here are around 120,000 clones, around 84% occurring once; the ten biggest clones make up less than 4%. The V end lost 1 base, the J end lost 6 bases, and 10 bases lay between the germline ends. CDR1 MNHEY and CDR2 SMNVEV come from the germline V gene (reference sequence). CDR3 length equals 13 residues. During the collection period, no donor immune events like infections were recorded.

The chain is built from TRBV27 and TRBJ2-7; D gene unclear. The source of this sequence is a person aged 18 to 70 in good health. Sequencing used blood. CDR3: CASSLFGPPEQYF. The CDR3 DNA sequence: TGTGCCAGCAGTTTATTTGGGCCCCCCGAGCAGTACTTC.